The source of this TCR beta chain is a study of vaccination and CD4 T cells after COVID-19. Of note for this clonotype: Antigen specificity is unknown.

The study's findings and limits: The study sampled relatively few convalescent patients and omitted early post-infection timepoints.

Treatment specified: roughly ten-day PBMC culture with coronavirus spike peptide pools or control peptides (ViraFEST assay). Using peptide pools, antigen-specific T cells were expanded in ViraFEST before TCRs were sequenced. Scientists ran DNA taken from cultured CD4+ T cells through the Oncomine TCR Beta short-read assay for sequencing. MiXCR was run by TCRdb on the PCR reads, yielding one entry per CDR3 protein. This sample has roughly 20,000 distinct CDR3 sequences, with 40% to 45% found just once. The TCR was taken from a human donor who had recovered from COVID-19. Sequenced material: CD4+ T cells from blood, cultured in vitro, taken after SARS-CoV-2 vaccination.

The chain's CDR3 is CASRADAHNEQFF. CDR3 nucleotides: TGTGCCAGCAGAGCGGATGCTCACAATGAGCAGTTCTTC. The V call is TRBV2, the J call TRBJ2-1; possibly TRBD2 for D (5 bases). Trimming removed 6 bases at V and 5 bases at J, with 11 bases between. Per the germline V gene, CDR1 is SNHLY and CDR2 is FYNNEI. The CDR3 sequence is 13 residues long.